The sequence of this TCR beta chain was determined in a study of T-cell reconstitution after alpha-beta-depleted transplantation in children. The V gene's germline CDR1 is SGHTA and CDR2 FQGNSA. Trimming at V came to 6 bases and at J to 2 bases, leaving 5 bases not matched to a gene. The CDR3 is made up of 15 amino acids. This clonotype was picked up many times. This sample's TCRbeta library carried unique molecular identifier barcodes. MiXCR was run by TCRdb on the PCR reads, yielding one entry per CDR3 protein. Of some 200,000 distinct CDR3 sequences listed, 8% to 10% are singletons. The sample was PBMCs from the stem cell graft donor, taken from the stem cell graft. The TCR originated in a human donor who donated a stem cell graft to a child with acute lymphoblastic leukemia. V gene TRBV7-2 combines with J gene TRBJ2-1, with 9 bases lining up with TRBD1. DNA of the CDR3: TGTGCCAGCAGTACAGACAGGGGGACCTACAATGAGCAGTTCTTC. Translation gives CASSTDRGTYNEQFF.